This T cell receptor (beta chain) was observed in a study of T cells after yellow fever vaccination. V was shortened by 4 bases and J by 10 bases, with 15 bases between the two germline ends. The germline V gene has CDR1 SGHTS and CDR2 YDEGEE. The length of the CDR3 is 14 residues. Each CDR3 protein gets one entry after TCRdb re-called the 5' RACE reads with MiXCR. The sample consists of 280,000 or so distinct CDR3 sequences, 8.7% of them appearing once. The genes are TRBV5-8 and TRBJ1-6, with D tentatively TRBD1 (5 bases). The receptor comes from a man between 18 and 35 years old who received the YFV17D yellow fever vaccine. The source material was CD4+ T cells sorted from PBMCs, sampled 5 days after the yellow fever booster vaccination. CDR3 DNA: TGTGCCAGCAGCAGGGACGGCTTCGCCTCACCCCTCCACTTT. Protein sequence: CASSRDGFASPLHF.